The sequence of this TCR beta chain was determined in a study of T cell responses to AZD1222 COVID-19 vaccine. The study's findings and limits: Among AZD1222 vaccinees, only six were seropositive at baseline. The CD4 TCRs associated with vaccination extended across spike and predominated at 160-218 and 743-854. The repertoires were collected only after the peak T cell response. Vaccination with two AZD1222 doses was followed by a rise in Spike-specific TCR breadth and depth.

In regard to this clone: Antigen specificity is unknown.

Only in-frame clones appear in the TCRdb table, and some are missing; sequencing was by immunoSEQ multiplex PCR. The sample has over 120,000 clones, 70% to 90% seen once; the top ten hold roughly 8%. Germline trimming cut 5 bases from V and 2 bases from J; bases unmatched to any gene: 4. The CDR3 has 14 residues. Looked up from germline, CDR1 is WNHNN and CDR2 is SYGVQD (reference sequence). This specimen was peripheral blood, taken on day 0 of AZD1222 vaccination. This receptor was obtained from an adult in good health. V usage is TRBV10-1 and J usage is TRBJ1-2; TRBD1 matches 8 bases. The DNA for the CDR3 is TGCGCCAGCAGTCCCGGGACAGGAAACTATGGCTACACCTTC. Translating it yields CASSPGTGNYGYTF.